One sample yielded the 4 T cell receptor beta chains listed below, sequenced in a study of T-cell reconstitution after alpha-beta-depleted transplantation in children. Unique molecular identifiers were incorporated when the TCRbeta library was constructed. TCRdb passed the PCR reads through MiXCR, listing each CDR3 protein once. The sample includes around 530,000 distinct CDR3 sequences, about 33% of them seen just once. Sequenced material: PBMCs from the stem cell graft donor, taken from the stem cell graft. All receptors come from a human donor who donated a stem cell graft to a child with aplastic anemia.

This clonotype was found a few times. The chain has TRBV29-1 and TRBJ1-4, with a weak D call TRBD1 (5 bases). This CDR3 region has 15 residues. With 4 bases removed from V and 1 base from J, the gap between germline ends came to 13 bases. Looked up from germline, CDR1 is SQVTM and CDR2 is ANQGSEA. The CDR3 protein is CSVGGEPLTNEKLFF. The CDR3, as DNA: TGCAGCGTTGGGGGGGAGCCCCTAACTAATGAAAAACTGTTTTTT.

This chain links TRBV20-1 with TRBJ2-7; TRBD1 matches 8 bases. J gave up 4 bases and V 5 bases, and 7 bases lay outside the gene matches. The germline CDR1 and CDR2 sequences are DFQATT and SNEGSKA (reference sequence). This CDR3 spans 13 amino acids. CDR3 region: CSAWTGTGYEQYF. The CDR3 DNA reads TGCAGTGCTTGGACCGGGACAGGTTACGAGCAGTACTTC.

This clonotype came up a few times. The J gene is TRBJ2-4, the V gene TRBV25-1; TRBD1 aligns across 8 bases. Trimming at V came to 4 bases and at J to 9 bases, leaving 5 bases not matched to a gene. The CDR3 has 13 residues. Looked up from germline, CDR1 is MGHDK and CDR2 is SYGVNS. This CDR3 is CASSVDRGGIQYF. The CDR3 nucleotides read TGTGCCAGCAGTGTCGACAGGGGTGGCATTCAGTACTTC.

CDR3 sequence (DNA): TGCAGTGCTAGAGTAGCGGGAGGCGACCAAGAGACCCAGTACTTC. Translating gives CSARVAGGDQETQYF. The genes are TRBV20-1 and TRBJ2-5, with 10 bases aligning to TRBD2. V lost 1 base to trimming and J lost 0 bases; unmatched junction nucleotides: 2. Germline CDR1 reads DFQATT; CDR2 reads SNEGSKA (reference sequence). CDR3 length equals 15 residues.